Below, one T cell receptor beta chain is given with its context. As handled by the study authors: Amplified reference gene primers provided the basis for estimating nucleated cell counts. Libraries were prepared by immunoSEQ multiplex PCR; TCRdb keeps only in-frame clonotypes and omits some of them. V and J calls and clone size are as listed in that table; D and trimming were resolved from the DNA. The sample carries under 300,000 clones, roughly 88% recorded once. The germline V and J ends were trimmed by 3 bases and 0 bases, with 20 bases remaining between them. The V gene's germline CDR1 is LGHNT and CDR2 FRNRAP. The CDR3 sequence is 19 residues long. This record belongs to a study of blood T cell repertoires in COVID-19. Study-level background: Sites across the United States, Italy and Spain contributed samples from acute and convalescent COVID-19.

Input material: peripheral blood. This receptor was taken from a woman aged 40-49 years who had recovered from COVID-19. This rearrangement joins TRBV12-5 to TRBJ1-4; D perhaps matches TRBD1 (6 bases). The DNA of the CDR3 is TGTGCTAGTGGTTTCATTCGGGGGGCAGGGTGGGCAACTAATGAAAAACTGTTTTTT. This gives the protein CASGFIRGAGWATNEKLFF.